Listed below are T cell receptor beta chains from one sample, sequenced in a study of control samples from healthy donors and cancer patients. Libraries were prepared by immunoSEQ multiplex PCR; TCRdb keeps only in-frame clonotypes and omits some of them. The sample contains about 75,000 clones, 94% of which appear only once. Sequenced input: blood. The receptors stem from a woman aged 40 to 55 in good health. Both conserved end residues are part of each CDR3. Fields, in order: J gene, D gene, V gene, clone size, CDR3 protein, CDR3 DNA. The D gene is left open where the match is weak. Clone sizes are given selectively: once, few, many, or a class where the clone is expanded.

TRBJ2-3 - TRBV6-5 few CASSRRELTDTQYF TGTGCCAGCAGTCGTCGAGAGCTCACAGATACGCAGTATTTT
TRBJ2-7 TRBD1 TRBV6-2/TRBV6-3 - CASSYTPGQETYEQYF TGTGCCAGCAGTTACACCCCGGGACAGGAGACCTACGAGCAGTACTTC
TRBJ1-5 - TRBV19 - CASKVGGNSNQPQHF TGTGCCAGCAAAGTCGGGGGGAACAGCAATCAGCCCCAGCATTTT
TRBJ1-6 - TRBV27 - CASNLTVGARPPNSPLHF TGTGCCAGCAATCTTACTGTGGGGGCCAGGCCCCCGAATTCACCCCTCCACTTT
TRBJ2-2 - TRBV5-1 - CASIRDPSAGELFF TGCGCCAGCATCCGGGACCCTTCGGCCGGGGAGCTGTTTTTT
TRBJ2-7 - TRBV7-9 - CASSPRGHPSREQYF TGTGCCAGCAGCCCGAGGGGACACCCTTCTCGGGAGCAGTACTTC
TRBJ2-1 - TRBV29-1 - CSVERQPDSLYNEQFF TGCAGCGTTGAACGCCAGCCCGATTCCCTTTACAATGAGCAGTTCTTC
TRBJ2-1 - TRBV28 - CASSFRPEGYNEQFF TGTGCCAGCAGTTTCAGGCCGGAGGGCTACAATGAGCAGTTCTTC
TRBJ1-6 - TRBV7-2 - CASSLPRSPLHF TGTGCCAGCAGCTTGCCCCGTTCACCCCTCCACTTT
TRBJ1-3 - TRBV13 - CASSRGVLDSGNTIYF TGTGCCAGCAGCAGAGGAGTACTAGACTCTGGAAACACCATATATTTT
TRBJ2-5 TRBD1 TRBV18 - CASSPPGGFQETQYF TGTGCCAGCTCACCACCAGGGGGCTTCCAAGAGACCCAGTACTTC
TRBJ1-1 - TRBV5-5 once CASSLWMNTEAFF TGTGCCAGCAGCTTGTGGATGAACACTGAAGCTTTCTTT
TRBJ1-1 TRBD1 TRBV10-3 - CAINNRGGPNTEAFF TGTGCCATCAATAACAGGGGAGGGCCGAACACTGAAGCTTTCTTT
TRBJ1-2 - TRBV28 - CATHNREERRYTF TGTGCCACCCACAACCGGGAAGAAAGACGCTACACCTTC
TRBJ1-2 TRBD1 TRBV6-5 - CASTNPQGGNYGYTF TGTGCCAGCACGAACCCGCAGGGGGGGAACTATGGCTACACCTTC
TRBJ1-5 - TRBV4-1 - CASSQVGISNQPQHF TGCGCCAGCAGCCAAGTGGGAATTAGCAATCAGCCCCAGCATTTT
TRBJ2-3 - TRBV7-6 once CASSLGMAGSTTDTQYF TGTGCCAGCAGCTTAGGTATGGCAGGCAGTACCACAGATACGCAGTATTTT
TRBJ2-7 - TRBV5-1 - CASSLLGVNYEQYF TGCGCCAGCAGCTTGCTCGGGGTTAACTACGAGCAGTACTTC
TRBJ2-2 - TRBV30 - CAWSVDTGELFF TGTGCCTGGAGTGTAGACACCGGGGAGCTGTTTTTT
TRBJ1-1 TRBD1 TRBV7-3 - CASSPTRTGVTEAFF TGTGCCAGCAGCCCTACCCGGACAGGGGTAACTGAAGCTTTCTTT
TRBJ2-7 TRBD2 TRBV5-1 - CASSLGLAGTYEQYF TGCGCCAGCAGCTTGGGGCTAGCGGGAACCTACGAGCAGTACTTC
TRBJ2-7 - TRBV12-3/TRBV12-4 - CASSFSGGGEQYF TGTGCCAGCAGTTTTTCGGGGGGCGGAGAGCAGTACTTC
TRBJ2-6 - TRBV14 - CASSQDPTRVGANVLTF TGTGCCAGCAGCCAAGACCCTACGAGGGTCGGGGCCAACGTCCTGACTTTC
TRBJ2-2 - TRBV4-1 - CASSQGADRYTGELFF TGCGCCAGCAGCCAAGGGGCCGACAGATACACCGGGGAGCTGTTTTTT
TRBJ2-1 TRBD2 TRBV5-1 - CASSVASGSQNEQFF TGCGCCAGCAGTGTAGCTAGCGGGAGTCAGAATGAGCAGTTCTTC
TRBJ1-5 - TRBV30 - CAWSPGASQPQHF TGTGCCTGGAGTCCAGGGGCTTCTCAGCCCCAGCATTTT
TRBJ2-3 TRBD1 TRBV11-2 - CASSHLFRTGARTDTQYF TGTGCCAGCAGCCACTTATTCCGGACAGGGGCAAGGACAGATACGCAGTATTTT
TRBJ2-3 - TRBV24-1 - CATSDFGAGADTQYF TGTGCCACCAGTGATTTTGGGGCCGGGGCAGATACGCAGTATTTT
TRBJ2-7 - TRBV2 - CASISGHSSYEQYF TGTGCCAGCATTTCGGGACACAGCTCCTACGAGCAGTACTTC
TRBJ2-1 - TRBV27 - CASSPQGYEQFF TGTGCCAGCAGCCCTCAGGGATATGAGCAGTTCTTC
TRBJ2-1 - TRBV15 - CATSRGQARWGNEQFF TGTGCCACCAGCAGAGGACAGGCCCGATGGGGCAATGAGCAGTTCTTC
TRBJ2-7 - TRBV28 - CASSPWTLTSYEQYF TGTGCCAGCAGTCCGTGGACACTTACATCCTACGAGCAGTACTTC
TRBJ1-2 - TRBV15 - CATTPSGGYGYTF TGTGCCACCACCCCCTCTGGCGGGTATGGCTACACCTTC
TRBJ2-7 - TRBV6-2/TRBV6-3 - CASSLGTDYEQYF TGTGCCAGCAGTTTGGGGACCGACTACGAGCAGTACTTC
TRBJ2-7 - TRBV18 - CASSPDPDFYEQYF TGTGCCAGCTCACCGGACCCGGATTTCTACGAGCAGTACTTC
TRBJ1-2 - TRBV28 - CASSIPGHGYGYTF TGTGCCAGCAGTATCCCGGGACATGGGTATGGCTACACCTTC
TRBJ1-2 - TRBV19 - CASSGWGEANYGYTF TGTGCCAGTAGCGGTTGGGGGGAAGCTAACTATGGCTACACCTTC
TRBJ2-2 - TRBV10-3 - CAISTGIYTGELFF TGTGCCATCAGCACAGGGATATACACCGGGGAGCTGTTTTTT
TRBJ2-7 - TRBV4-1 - CASSQVTGLDYEQYF TGCGCCAGCAGCCAAGTGACAGGATTAGATTACGAGCAGTACTTC
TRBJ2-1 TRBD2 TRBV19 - CASSRLAGGLYNEQFF TGTGCCAGTAGCAGACTAGCGGGGGGGCTTTACAATGAGCAGTTCTTC
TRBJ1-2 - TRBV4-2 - CASSLEGDYGYTF TGTGCCAGCAGCCTCGAGGGGGACTATGGCTACACCTTC
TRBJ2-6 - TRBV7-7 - CASSLGSGANVLTF TGTGCCAGCAGCTTAGGCTCTGGGGCCAACGTCCTGACTTTC
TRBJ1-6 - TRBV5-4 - CASSSGKSSYNSPLHF TGTGCCAGCTCGTCGGGGAAAAGCTCCTATAATTCACCCCTCCACTTT
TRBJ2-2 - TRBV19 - CASSRPGRNTGELFF TGTGCCAGTAGTAGGCCGGGCCGGAACACCGGGGAGCTGTTTTTT
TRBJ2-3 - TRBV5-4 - CASSLGTPTDTQYF TGTGCCAGCAGCTTGGGAACGCCCACAGATACGCAGTATTTT
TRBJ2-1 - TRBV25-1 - CASGGENYNEQFF TGTGCCAGCGGAGGGGAAAACTACAATGAGCAGTTCTTC
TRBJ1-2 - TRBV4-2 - CASSREPTGQLNYGYTF TGTGCCAGCAGTCGAGAACCGACAGGCCAGCTTAACTATGGCTACACCTTC
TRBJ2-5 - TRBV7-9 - CASSFQPQETQYF TGTGCCAGCAGCTTCCAGCCTCAAGAGACCCAGTACTTC
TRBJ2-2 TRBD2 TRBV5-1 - CASSLAGAGAHTGELFF TGCGCCAGCAGCTTGGCCGGGGCGGGAGCCCACACCGGGGAGCTGTTTTTT
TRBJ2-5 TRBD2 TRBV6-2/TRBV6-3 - CASSYGGGWQETQYF TGTGCCAGCAGTTATGGGGGGGGGTGGCAAGAGACCCAGTACTTC
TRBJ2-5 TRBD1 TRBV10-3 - CAISGQGREAQYF TGTGCCATCAGCGGACAGGGGCGAGAGGCCCAGTACTTC